This TCR beta chain was captured in a study of shared clonotypes between healthy human individuals. On sorted subsets, replicate PCRs used about 200 ng DNA, or 25,000 to 35,000 T cell genomes. Clones were sequenced by immunoSEQ multiplex PCR, and TCRdb holds only the in-frame ones, with some missing. Among about 680,000 clones listed, less than 80% were seen once. Germline V gives CDR1 SGHAT, CDR2 FQNNGV. The V and J ends lost 1 base and 1 base respectively, with 15 bases between them. This CDR3 spans 17 amino acids. The donors, healthy adults who were HIV-negative, had experienced no recent acute infections or vaccinations.

This sequence originates from a woman aged 25-40 years in good health. The sequenced sample consisted of memory CD4+ T cells sorted from blood. Subset indicated: CD45RA-negative fraction. The V call is TRBV11-2, the J call TRBJ2-3; D is unresolved. This CDR3 is CASSLGLIAIGTDTQYF. The CDR3 bases are TGTGCCAGCAGCTTAGGCCTAATAGCCATAGGCACAGATACGCAGTATTTT.